These 21 T cell receptor beta chains originate from one sample sequenced in a study of human T cells and chemical hapten exposure. TCRdb re-derived calls from the RACE reads in MiXCR, one entry per CDR3 protein. Of fewer than 400,000 distinct CDR3 sequences listed, about 7% are singletons. As to time point: patch test 1, 2 weeks after DPC sensitization. Sample treatment: therapeutic diphenylcyclopropenone sensitization with weekly scalp DPC. Sequenced material: whole blood, taken in connection with sensitization to the hapten diphenylcyclopropenone (DPC). Receptor source: a young woman with alopecia areata. Some clones in this sample may be carry-over from other donors' samples.

This clonotype has only a few counts. J is TRBJ2-2 and V is TRBV11-2; D perhaps matches TRBD2 (6 bases). This CDR3 is 16 amino acids long. Germline CDR1 reads SGHAT; CDR2 reads FQNNGV. Trimming removed 5 bases from V and 4 bases from J, with 17 bases in between. CDR3 loop: CASSPRLWGGTGELFF. For the CDR3, the DNA is TGTGCCAGCAGCCCCAGGCTCTGGGGAGGCACCGGGGAGCTGTTTTTT.

This clonotype turned up a few times. The chain has TRBV18 and TRBJ1-1, with D possibly matching TRBD1 (5 bases). Trimming removed 3 bases at V and 2 bases at J, with 13 bases between. The CDR3 covers 15 residues. Germline V lookup: CDR1 KGHSH, CDR2 LQKENI. The CDR3 DNA reads TGTGCCAGCTCACCTCAGGGAGACATAAACACTGAAGCTTTCTTT. Protein: CASSPQGDINTEAFF.

This clonotype was detected only a few times. The chain employs TRBV6-6 and TRBJ1-5; no firm D call. Trimming removed 6 bases from V and 0 bases from J, with 12 bases in between. The CDR3 spans 15 residues. Per germline, CDR1 MNHNY and CDR2 SVGAGI (reference sequence). CDR3: CASSRDRYSNQPQHF. In DNA, the CDR3 is TGTGCCAGCAGCCGTGACCGTTATAGCAATCAGCCCCAGCATTTT.

The CDR3 DNA sequence: TGTGCCAGCAGCCAAGATTTGTTAGGGGGCGATCAGCCCCAGCATTTT. It is translated as CASSQDLLGGDQPQHF. The chain uses TRBV4-2 and TRBJ1-5; 7 nucleotides line up with TRBD1. Germline V gene sequence: CDR1 LGHNA, CDR2 YNFKEQ. The CDR3 runs to 16 residues. V lost 0 bases, J lost 5 bases, and 7 bases stayed unmatched.

This clonotype showed up just a few times. The chain recombines TRBV27 with TRBJ1-6, with 9 bases matching TRBD1. Germline V gene lookup returns CDR1 MNHEY and CDR2 SMNVEV (reference sequence). There are 14 residues in the CDR3. The V and J ends lost 6 bases and 9 bases, in that order; junction bases with no gene match: 6. Here the CDR3 DNA reads TGTGCCAGCAGACTGGGGGACAGGGTTTCACCCCTCCACTTT. Its translation: CASRLGDRVSPLHF.

This clonotype was counted at least ten times. CDR3 in amino acids: CATSRDRDRGYNEQFF. The DNA of the CDR3 is TGTGCCACCAGCAGAGATCGCGACAGGGGATATAATGAGCAGTTCTTC. J is TRBJ2-1 and V is TRBV15, with 8 bases that match TRBD1. The CDR3 has 16 residues. The ends lost 0 bases at V and 7 bases at J; junction bases unmatched: 8. The germline gives CDR1 LNHNV, CDR2 YYDKDF (reference sequence).

This clonotype was seen many times. The chain carries TRBV7-9 and TRBJ2-3; tentative D call: TRBD2 (5 bases). Trimming removed 6 bases from V and 1 base from J, with 11 bases in between. This CDR3 contains 14 residues. Germline lookup yields CDR1 SEHNR and CDR2 FQNEAQ (reference sequence). The CDR3 DNA is TGTGCCAGCAGACCTTCCGGGGGCACAGATACGCAGTATTTT. This codes for CASRPSGGTDTQYF.

This rearrangement joins TRBV10-3 to TRBJ1-1; 9 bases agree with TRBD1. Germline CDR1 and CDR2: ENHRY and SYGVKD. Unmatched junction bases numbered 2, after V lost 2 bases and J lost 1 base. The CDR3 has 15 residues. CDR3 residues: CAISEGQGTNTEAFF. Here the CDR3 DNA reads TGTGCCATCAGTGAGGGACAGGGGACGAACACTGAAGCTTTCTTT.

This chain connects TRBV3-1 to TRBJ1-2, with 10 bases fitting TRBD1. Germline CDR1 reads LGHDT; CDR2 reads YNNKEL (reference sequence). The CDR3 is 18 residues long. With 3 bases clipped from V and 1 base from J, the junction kept 11 bases outside the gene matches. In DNA form, the CDR3 reads TGTGCCAGCAGCCACCACCGGGACAGGGGAGATATTAACTATGGCTACACCTTC. It yields the protein CASSHHRDRGDINYGYTF. Full variable domain (outside the CDR3, taken from reference TRBV3-1 and TRBJ1-2): DTAVSQTPKYLVTQMGNDKSIKCEQNLGHDTMYWYKQDSKKFLKIMFSYNNKELIINETVPNRFSPKSPDKAHLNLHINSLELGDSAVYFCASSHHRDRGDINYGYTFGSGTRLTVV.

A few counts support this clonotype. The rearrangement links TRBV9 to TRBJ1-6; D uncertain. This CDR3 has 9 amino acids. With 1 base removed from V and 19 bases from J, the gap between germline ends came to 6 bases. Germline CDR1 and CDR2: SGDLS and YYNGEE. The CDR3 sequence is CASSVTLHF. CDR3 bases: TGTGCCAGCAGCGTAACCTTGCACTTT.

This chain uses TRBV6-2 or TRBV6-3 with TRBJ1-5; D not certain. This CDR3 spans 21 amino acids. From germline, CDR1 is MNHEY and CDR2 SVGEGT. V was shortened by 2 bases and J by 0 bases, with 26 bases between the two germline ends. CDR3 sequence: CASSYVSDSDVEPYSNQPQHF. DNA of the CDR3: TGTGCCAGCAGTTACGTTTCGGACTCGGACGTTGAGCCTTATAGCAATCAGCCCCAGCATTTT.

The chain has TRBV19 and TRBJ1-1; no reliable D call. V was trimmed by 5 bases and J by 1 base, leaving 14 bases between them. CDR1 is LNHDA, CDR2 SQIVND, per germline (reference sequence). The CDR3 runs 15 residues. The CDR3 loop reads CASSHLRDGNTEAFF. The CDR3 DNA reads TGTGCCAGTAGTCATCTGAGAGACGGGAACACTGAAGCTTTCTTT.

This clonotype was picked up many times. The J gene is TRBJ1-4, the V gene TRBV29-1; 10 positions match TRBD1. The CDR3 sequence is 15 residues long. V gave up 6 bases and J gave up 4 bases; unmatched junction bases: 8. Germline V gene lookup returns CDR1 SQVTM and CDR2 ANQGSEA. CDR3 bases: TGCAGCGTCTCCGGGACAGGGGATGGTAATGAAAAACTGTTTTTT. It specifies CSVSGTGDGNEKLFF.

This chain uses TRBV18 with TRBJ1-2; TRBD1 agrees at 7 bases. The J segment lost 1 base and the V segment lost 3 bases, leaving 5 bases of the junction unmatched. This CDR3 is 15 amino acids long. Germline assignment: CDR1 KGHSH and CDR2 LQKENI. The DNA of the CDR3 is TGTGCCAGCTCACCTATCGACAGGGATAACTATGGCTACACCTTC. Translated, it gives CASSPIDRDNYGYTF.

The chain links TRBV24-1 to TRBJ1-4; a possible D gene is TRBD1 (6 bases). The V end lost 9 bases, the J end lost 6 bases, and 10 bases lay between the germline ends. CDR1 and CDR2 from the germline V gene are KGHDR and SFDVKD. The CDR3 has 12 amino acids. The CDR3: CATGQIDEKLFF. Written as DNA, the CDR3 is TGTGCCACCGGACAGATCGATGAAAAACTGTTTTTT.

This clonotype was detected only a few times. The chain combines TRBV12-3 or TRBV12-4 with TRBJ2-3; 7 bases line up with TRBD2. V was clipped by 4 bases and J by 2 bases; unmatched bases: 6. This CDR3 contains 15 residues. The CDR3 here is CASSSRLAHTDTQYF. DNA for the CDR3: TGTGCCAGCAGTTCCCGACTAGCCCACACAGATACGCAGTATTTT.

This clonotype turned up a few times. J is TRBJ2-2 and V is TRBV29-1, with 9 bases lining up with TRBD2. The germline gives CDR1 SQVTM, CDR2 ANQGSEA. The CDR3 runs 17 residues. V trimming: 1 base; J trimming: 1 base; junction bases outside the gene matches: 7. The CDR3 reads CSVEGSSGARNTGELFF. CDR3 DNA sequence: TGCAGCGTTGAAGGGTCTAGCGGGGCCCGGAACACCGGGGAGCTGTTTTTT.

The chain carries TRBV6-6 and TRBJ2-4; 7 positions agree with TRBD1. This CDR3 spans 16 amino acids. V dropped 2 bases and J dropped 1; count of bases not matched to a gene: 5. Germline V gives CDR1 MNHNY, CDR2 SVGAGI (reference sequence). CDR3 sequence reads: CASSYKTGHAKNIQYF. CDR3 bases: TGTGCCAGCAGTTACAAGACAGGGCATGCCAAAAACATTCAGTACTTC.

The J gene is TRBJ2-1, the V gene TRBV11-3; 9 positions agree with TRBD2. The CDR3 consists of 15 residues. Trimming took 4 bases from V and 5 from J; bases not matched to a gene: 6. The V gene's germline CDR1 is SGHNT and CDR2 YENEEA. CDR3 DNA sequence: TGTGCCAGCAGCTCAAGCGGGGGGCCGCACAATGAGCAGTTCTTC. Its translation is CASSSSGGPHNEQFF.

The chain is built from TRBV10-3 and TRBJ2-3; 12 bases are shared with TRBD1. The length of the CDR3 is 15 residues. V gave up 6 bases and J gave up 2 bases; unmatched junction bases: 3. In germline, CDR1 is ENHRY, CDR2 SYGVKD. The CDR3 DNA reads as TGTGCCATCAGGGGGACAGGGGGCCTCACAGATACGCAGTATTTT. This translates into CAIRGTGGLTDTQYF.

This clonotype was found a few times. The chain combines TRBV3-1 with TRBJ2-4; no firm D call. With 1 base removed from V and 8 bases from J, the gap between germline ends came to 9 bases. The CDR3 runs to 13 residues. Looked up from germline, CDR1 is LGHDT and CDR2 is YNNKEL (reference sequence). This chain's CDR3 is CASSQGPMDIQYF. The CDR3 DNA is TGTGCCAGCAGCCAAGGTCCCATGGACATTCAGTACTTC.